The present entry profiles one T cell receptor beta chain with its context. V was clipped by 2 bases and J by 7 bases, with 17 bases between them. The CDR3 sequence is 14 residues long. Germline V gives CDR1 SQVTM, CDR2 ANQGSEA. The source of the sample is a study of T-cell memory formation after mild COVID-19. 5'RACE, which relied on constant-segment primers, yielded TCR alpha and TCR beta cDNA libraries carrying sample barcodes and UMIs. TCRdb re-called the 5' RACE reads with MiXCR, one entry per CDR3 protein. The data show about 350,000 distinct CDR3 sequences, with 12% to 15% seen just once and about a fifth held by the top ten.

This sequence originates from a man aged 18-30 years who had mild COVID-19 (a few samples of this study predate the infection). Cell type and time point are not known. The material sequenced was PBMCs or a T cell subset sorted from them (not recorded which). This sequence joins TRBV29-1 and TRBJ1-2; D unclear. The CDR3 DNA is TGCAGCGTTGAAATACGACGTAGTCAAGCTGGCTACACCTTC. Amino acid sequence: CSVEIRRSQAGYTF.